Listed below are T cell receptor beta chains from one sample, sequenced in a study of T cell repertoires in cytomegalovirus infection. TCRdb fed the reads into MiXCR, producing one record per CDR3 protein. Of approximately 120,000 distinct CDR3 sequences listed, approximately 30% are singletons. These receptors are not linked to any known antigen. This specimen was CD8+ T cells from cultured PBMCs, taken from culture after CMV antigen stimulation. Receptors were obtained from a human donor in good health (CMV status not recorded). Some clones in this sample may be carry-over from other donors' samples. CDR3s include the opening cysteine and the closing phenylalanine or tryptophan. Each record gives: V gene, D gene, clone size, J gene, CDR3 protein, CDR3 DNA. D genes are given only for firm matches. Size is omitted from some rows. Given values are once, few, many or a class for expanded clones.

TRBV27	NA	few	TRBJ1-2	CASSFGGQLYGYTF	TGTGCCAGCAGTTTTGGCGGACAGCTCTATGGCTACACCTTC
TRBV11-2	NA	NA	TRBJ2-5	CASSRDFQETQYF	TGTGCCAGCAGCCGGGACTTCCAAGAGACCCAGTACTTC
TRBV25-1	NA	NA	TRBJ2-7	CASSELLGDGLGNYDEQYF	TGTGCCAGCAGTGAATTGTTGGGGGACGGGCTTGGGAACTACGACGAGCAGTACTTC
TRBV12-3/TRBV12-4	NA	NA	TRBJ1-1	CASSFEAEAFF	TGTGCCAGCAGTTTCGAGGCTGAAGCTTTCTTT
TRBV18	NA	NA	TRBJ2-1	CASSLPGQGHEQFF	TGTGCCAGCTCACTGCCAGGACAAGGGCATGAGCAGTTCTTC
TRBV7-9	TRBD1	NA	TRBJ1-1	CASSLLGQGANTEAFF	TGTGCCAGCAGCTTGCTGGGACAGGGGGCGAACACTGAAGCTTTCTTT
TRBV9	TRBD1	once	TRBJ2-5	CASSASPGQMLETQYF	TGTGCCAGCAGCGCATCACCGGGACAGATGCTGGAGACCCAGTACTTC
TRBV7-2	NA	few	TRBJ2-1	CASSFFGGGFIYEQFF	TGTGCCAGCAGCTTTTTTGGAGGGGGCTTCATCTATGAGCAGTTCTTC
TRBV7-9	NA	few	TRBJ2-7	CASRDSKGYEQYF	TGTGCCAGCAGGGATTCCAAAGGGTACGAGCAGTACTTC
TRBV28	NA	NA	TRBJ1-5	CASTETGGQPQHF	TGTGCCAGCACGGAGACAGGCGGCCAGCCCCAGCATTTT
TRBV4-1	NA	many	TRBJ1-1	CASSQSGGKNTEAFF	TGCGCCAGCAGCCAATCTGGGGGTAAGAACACTGAAGCTTTCTTT
TRBV7-6	NA	NA	TRBJ1-1	CASRAIAGTNTEAFF	TGTGCCAGCAGGGCGATAGCAGGGACTAACACTGAAGCTTTCTTT
TRBV11-2	NA	NA	TRBJ1-2	CASRGAPPANYGYTF	TGTGCCAGCAGGGGAGCTCCCCCAGCTAACTATGGCTACACCTTC
TRBV7-9	NA	NA	TRBJ2-1	CASSPPSGVFYNEQFF	TGTGCCAGCAGCCCCCCCTCCGGGGTTTTCTACAATGAGCAGTTCTTC
TRBV28	NA	few	TRBJ1-3	CASSLEQGEIGNTIYF	TGTGCCAGCAGTTTGGAACAGGGAGAGATTGGAAACACCATATATTTT
TRBV12-3/TRBV12-4	NA	NA	TRBJ2-5	CASSFGSETQYF	TGTGCCAGCAGTTTTGGGTCAGAGACCCAGTACTTC
TRBV6-2/TRBV6-3	NA	few	TRBJ2-5	CASSYLYQETQYF	TGTGCCAGCAGTTACCTGTACCAAGAGACCCAGTACTTC
TRBV12-3/TRBV12-4	NA	NA	TRBJ2-1	CASTLSVSPYNEQFF	TGTGCCAGCACCTTATCCGTGAGCCCCTACAATGAGCAGTTCTTC